This T cell receptor (beta chain) is drawn from a study of blood T cell repertoires in COVID-19. Study-level background: Acute-phase and convalescent COVID-19 samples originated in the United States, Italy and Spain.

Sequenced by immunoSEQ multiplex PCR; TCRdb stores in-frame clones only, minus some. The sample contains approximately 300,000 clones, roughly nine tenths of which appear only once. The CDR3 covers 14 residues. The germline CDR1 and CDR2 sequences are SGHNT and YYREEE (reference sequence). Losses at the gene ends were 4 bases for V and 9 bases for J; bases not matched to a gene: 4. The chain employs TRBV5-4 and TRBJ1-6; 10 bases fit TRBD1. Sequenced material: PBMCs or T cells enriched from blood (not recorded which). The clonotype comes from a man in his 60s who had recovered from COVID-19. CDR3 region: CASSLRDRGSPLHF. The CDR3 coding sequence is TGTGCCAGCAGCCTCCGGGACAGGGGTTCACCCCTCCACTTT.